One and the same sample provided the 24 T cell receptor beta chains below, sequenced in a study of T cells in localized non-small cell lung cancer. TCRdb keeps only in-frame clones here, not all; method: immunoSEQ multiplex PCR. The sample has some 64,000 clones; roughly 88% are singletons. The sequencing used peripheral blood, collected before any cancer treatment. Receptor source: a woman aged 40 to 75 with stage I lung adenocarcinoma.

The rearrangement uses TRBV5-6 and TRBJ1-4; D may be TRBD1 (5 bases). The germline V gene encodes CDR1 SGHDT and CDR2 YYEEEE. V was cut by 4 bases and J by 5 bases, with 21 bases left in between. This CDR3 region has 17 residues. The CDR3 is CASSPGTGTLLNEKLFF. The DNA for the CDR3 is TGTGCCAGCAGCCCTGGAACCGGGACCTTGTTGAATGAAAAACTGTTTTTT.

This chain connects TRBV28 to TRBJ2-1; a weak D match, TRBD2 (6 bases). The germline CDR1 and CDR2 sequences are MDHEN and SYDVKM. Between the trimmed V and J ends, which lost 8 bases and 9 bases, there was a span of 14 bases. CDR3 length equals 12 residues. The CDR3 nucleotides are TGTGCCAGCGAACGGGAGACTAGTGAGCAGTTCTTC. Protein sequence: CASERETSEQFF.

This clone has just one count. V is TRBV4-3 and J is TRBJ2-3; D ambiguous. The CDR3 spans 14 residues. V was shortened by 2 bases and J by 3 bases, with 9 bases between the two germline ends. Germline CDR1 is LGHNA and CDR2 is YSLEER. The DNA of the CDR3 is TGCGCCAGCAGCCAATCGCCCGGGACAGATACGCAGTATTTT. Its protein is CASSQSPGTDTQYF.

The CDR3 DNA is TGTGCCACCAGCAGAGAGGACAGGGGGAACTATGGCTACACCTTC. Its protein is CATSREDRGNYGYTF. The rearrangement uses TRBV15 and TRBJ1-2; 10 positions agree with TRBD1. The CDR3 runs to 15 residues. The junction had 0 bases not matched to a gene; V was cut back by 0 bases and J by 2 bases. The germline gives CDR1 LNHNV, CDR2 YYDKDF (reference sequence).

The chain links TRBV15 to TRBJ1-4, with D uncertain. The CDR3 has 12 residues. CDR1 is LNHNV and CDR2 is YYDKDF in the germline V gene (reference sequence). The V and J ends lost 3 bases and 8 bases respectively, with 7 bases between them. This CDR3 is CATSSPKEKLFF. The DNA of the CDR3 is TGTGCCACCAGCAGCCCGAAAGAAAAACTGTTTTTT.

This CDR3 reads CASSLEVGRDTQYF. CDR3 DNA: TGTGCCAGCAGCTTAGAAGTGGGAAGGGATACGCAGTATTTT. This chain links TRBV7-2 with TRBJ2-3; D gene ambiguous. Deletions cut 1 base from V and 6 bases from J, with 11 bases between. Germline lookup yields CDR1 SGHTA and CDR2 FQGNSA. The CDR3 consists of 14 residues.

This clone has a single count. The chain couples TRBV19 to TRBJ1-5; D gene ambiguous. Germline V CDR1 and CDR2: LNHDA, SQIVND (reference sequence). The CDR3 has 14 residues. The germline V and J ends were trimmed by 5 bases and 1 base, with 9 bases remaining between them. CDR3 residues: CASSSPQSNQPQHF. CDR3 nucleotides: TGTGCCAGTAGTTCACCACAGAGCAATCAGCCCCAGCATTTT.

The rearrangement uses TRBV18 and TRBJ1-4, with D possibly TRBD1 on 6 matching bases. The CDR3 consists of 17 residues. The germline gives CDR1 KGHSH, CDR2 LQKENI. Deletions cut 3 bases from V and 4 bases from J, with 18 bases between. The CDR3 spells CASSPSSPGQLNEKLFF. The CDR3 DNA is TGTGCCAGCTCACCTTCTTCCCCGGGACAACTTAATGAAAAACTGTTTTTT. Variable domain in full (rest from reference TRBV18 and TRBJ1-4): NAGVMQNPRHLVRRRGQEARLRCSPMKGHSHVYWYRQLPEEGLKFMVYLQKENIIDESGMPKERFSAEFPKEGPSILRIQQVVRGDSAAYFCASSPSSPGQLNEKLFFGSGTQLSVL.

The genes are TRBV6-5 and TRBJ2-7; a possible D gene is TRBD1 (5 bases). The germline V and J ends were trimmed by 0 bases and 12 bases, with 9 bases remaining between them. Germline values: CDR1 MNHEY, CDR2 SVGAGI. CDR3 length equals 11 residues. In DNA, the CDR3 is TGTGCCAGCAGTTACTCTAGACAGCTGTACTTC. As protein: CASSYSRQLYF.

The CDR3 here is CASSLDRSSGSLGFTGELFF. The DNA for the CDR3 is TGTGCCAGCAGCTTAGATAGGTCTAGCGGGAGCTTAGGGTTCACCGGGGAGCTGTTTTTT. This rearrangement joins TRBV7-8 to TRBJ2-2; 10 bases are shared with TRBD2. With V trimmed by 1 base and J by 4 bases, 15 bases remained unmatched. In germline, CDR1 is SGHVS, CDR2 FQNEAQ. The CDR3 is made up of 20 amino acids.

The DNA for the CDR3 is TGTGCCAGCAGCGTACGAACAGGGGGGGACACTGAAGCTTTCTTT. Protein: CASSVRTGGDTEAFF. This sequence joins TRBV9 and TRBJ1-1; 8 bases are a match to TRBD1. Germline V CDR1 and CDR2: SGDLS, YYNGEE. The CDR3 sequence is 15 residues long. The J segment lost 3 bases and the V segment lost 1 base, leaving 5 bases of the junction unmatched.

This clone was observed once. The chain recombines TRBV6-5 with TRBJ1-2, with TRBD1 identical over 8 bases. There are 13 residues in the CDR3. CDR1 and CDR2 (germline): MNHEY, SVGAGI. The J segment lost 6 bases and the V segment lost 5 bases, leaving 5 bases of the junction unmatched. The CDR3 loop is CASSLQGAHGYTF. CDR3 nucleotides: TGTGCCAGCAGTCTTCAGGGGGCGCATGGCTACACCTTC.

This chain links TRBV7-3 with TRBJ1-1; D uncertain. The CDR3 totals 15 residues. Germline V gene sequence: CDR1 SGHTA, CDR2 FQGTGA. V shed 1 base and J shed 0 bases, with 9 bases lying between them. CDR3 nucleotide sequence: TGTGCCAGCAGCTTAATCGGCCTCATGAACACTGAAGCTTTCTTT. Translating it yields CASSLIGLMNTEAFF.

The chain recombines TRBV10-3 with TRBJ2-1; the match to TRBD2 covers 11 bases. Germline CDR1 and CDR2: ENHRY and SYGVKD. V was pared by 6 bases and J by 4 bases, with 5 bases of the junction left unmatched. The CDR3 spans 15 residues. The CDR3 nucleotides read TGTGCCATCAGGCAGACTAGCGGGGAGTACAATGAGCAGTTCTTC. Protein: CAIRQTSGEYNEQFF.

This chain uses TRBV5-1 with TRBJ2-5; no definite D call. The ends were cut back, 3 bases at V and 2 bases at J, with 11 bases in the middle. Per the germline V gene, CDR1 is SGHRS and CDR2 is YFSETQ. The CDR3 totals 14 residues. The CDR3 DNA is TGCGCCAGCAGCTACCGTTGGGGTCAAGAGACCCAGTACTTC. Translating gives CASSYRWGQETQYF.

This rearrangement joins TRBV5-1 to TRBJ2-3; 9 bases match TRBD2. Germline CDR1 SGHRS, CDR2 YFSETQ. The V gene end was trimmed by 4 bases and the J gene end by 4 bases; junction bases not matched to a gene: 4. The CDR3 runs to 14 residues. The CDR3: CASSSLAGSDTQYF. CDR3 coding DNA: TGCGCCAGCAGCAGTCTAGCGGGGTCAGATACGCAGTATTTT.

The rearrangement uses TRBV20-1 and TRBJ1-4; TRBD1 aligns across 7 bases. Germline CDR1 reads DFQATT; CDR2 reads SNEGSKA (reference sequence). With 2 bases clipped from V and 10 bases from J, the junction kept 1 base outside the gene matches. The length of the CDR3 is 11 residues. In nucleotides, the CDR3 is TGCAGTGCTAGACAGGGGGGAAAACTGTTTTTT. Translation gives CSARQGGKLFF.

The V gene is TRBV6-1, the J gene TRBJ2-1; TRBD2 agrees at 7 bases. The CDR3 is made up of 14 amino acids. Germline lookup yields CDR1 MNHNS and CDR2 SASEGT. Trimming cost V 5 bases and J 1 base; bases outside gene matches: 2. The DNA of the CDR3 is TGTGCCAGCAGTATACTAGCGTCCTACAATGAGCAGTTCTTC. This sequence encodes CASSILASYNEQFF.

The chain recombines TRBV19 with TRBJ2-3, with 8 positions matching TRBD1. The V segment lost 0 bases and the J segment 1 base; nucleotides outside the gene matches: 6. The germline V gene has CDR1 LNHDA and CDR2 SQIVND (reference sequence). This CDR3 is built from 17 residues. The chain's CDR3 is CASSIDSDRGGTDTQYF. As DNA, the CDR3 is TGTGCCAGTAGTATAGATTCCGACAGGGGAGGCACAGATACGCAGTATTTT. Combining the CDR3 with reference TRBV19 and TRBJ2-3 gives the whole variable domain DGGITQSPKYLFRKEGQNVTLSCEQNLNHDAMYWYRQDPGQGLRLIYYSQIVNDFQKGDIAEGYSVSREKKESFPLTVTSAQKNPTAFYLCASSIDSDRGGTDTQYFGPGTRLTVL.

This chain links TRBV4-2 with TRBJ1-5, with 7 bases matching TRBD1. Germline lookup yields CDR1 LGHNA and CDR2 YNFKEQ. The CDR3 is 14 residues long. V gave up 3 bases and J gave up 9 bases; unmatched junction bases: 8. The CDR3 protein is CASSQGTGDGPQHF. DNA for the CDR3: TGTGCCAGCAGCCAGGGCACAGGGGATGGGCCCCAGCATTTT.

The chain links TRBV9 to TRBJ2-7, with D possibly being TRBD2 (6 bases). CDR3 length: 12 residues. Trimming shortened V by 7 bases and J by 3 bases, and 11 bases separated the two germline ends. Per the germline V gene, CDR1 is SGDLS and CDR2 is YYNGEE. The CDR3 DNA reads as TGTGCCAGCTCGGGAGAGAGCTACGAGCAGTACTTC. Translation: CASSGESYEQYF.

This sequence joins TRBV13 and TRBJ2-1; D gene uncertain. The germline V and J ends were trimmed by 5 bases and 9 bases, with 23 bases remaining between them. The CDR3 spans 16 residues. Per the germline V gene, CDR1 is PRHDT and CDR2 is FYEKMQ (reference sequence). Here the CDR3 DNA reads TGTGCCAGCAGCCGTCTAGGTTTAGAAGGGTACTCTGAGCAGTTCTTC. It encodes CASSRLGLEGYSEQFF.

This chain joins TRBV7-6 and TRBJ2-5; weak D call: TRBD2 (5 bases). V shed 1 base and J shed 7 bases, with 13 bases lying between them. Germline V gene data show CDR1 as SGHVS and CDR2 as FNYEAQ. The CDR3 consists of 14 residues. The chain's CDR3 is CASSLEIGVATQYF. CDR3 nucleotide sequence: TGTGCCAGCAGCTTAGAGATCGGGGTGGCGACCCAGTACTTC.

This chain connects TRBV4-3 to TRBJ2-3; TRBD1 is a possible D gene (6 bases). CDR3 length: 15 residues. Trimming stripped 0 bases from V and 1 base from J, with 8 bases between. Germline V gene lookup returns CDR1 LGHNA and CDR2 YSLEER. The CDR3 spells CASSQDRQGTDTQYF. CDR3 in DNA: TGCGCCAGCAGCCAAGATCGACAGGGCACAGATACGCAGTATTTT.